The 5 T cell receptor beta chains in this list originate from one sample, sequenced in a study of blood T cells in healthy people across ages. Next came a second PCR, run for about 6 to 11 cycles, which used a sample-barcoded 5' primer along with a J-beta primer mix. TCRdb re-derived calls from the 5' RACE reads in MiXCR, one entry per CDR3 protein. The sample contains hundreds of thousands of distinct CDR3 sequences, more than 45% of which appear only once. The specimen was blood. Receptors originate from a woman of 80 years or more in good health.

To note about this clonotype: One junction end does not reproduce the germline sequence, and a read error may be involved. The V gene is TRBV12-3 or TRBV12-4, the J gene TRBJ2-6, with D possibly being TRBD1 or TRBD2 (5 bases each). The CDR3 is 20 residues long. CDR3 sequence (DNA): TGTGCCAGCAGTTCCCCATTCCAGGGTAGGGGACCCTCTGAGGCCAACGTCCTGACTTTC. Protein sequence: CASSSPFQGRGPSEANVLTF.

The chain combines TRBV5-1 with TRBJ2-1; 7 bases match TRBD2. The DNA end lines up better with TRBJ2-7; the J call may be wrong. CDR3 length: 14 residues. Germline CDR1 SGHRS, CDR2 YFSETQ. CDR3 nucleotide sequence: TGCGCCAGTAGACTAGCCGGGGGTAGCAATGAGCAGTACTTC. Its protein product is CASRLAGGSNEQYF.

The J gene is TRBJ1-1, the V gene TRBV28; no firm D call. Germline V gene sequence: CDR1 MDHEN, CDR2 SYDVKM. Trimming shortened V by 3 bases and J by 0 bases, and 8 bases separated the two germline ends. This CDR3 contains 14 residues. CDR3 in DNA: TGTGCCAGCAGTTTGATTCTCATGAACACTGAAGCTTTCTTT. Translated, it gives CASSLILMNTEAFF.

As to this clonotype: This may stem from a read error, because a much larger clone lies one nucleotide away. The chain couples TRBV5-1 to TRBJ2-3; D call uncertain. The CDR3 consists of 16 residues. Looked up from germline, CDR1 is SGHRS and CDR2 is YFSETQ. V lost 4 bases, J lost 1 base, and 16 bases lay in between. DNA of the CDR3: TGCGCCAGCAGCCTACCTATCGGGTCTGGCACAGATACGCAGTATTTT. This encodes CASSLPIGSGTDTQYF. Based on the CDR3 plus reference TRBV5-1 and TRBJ2-3, the full variable domain is KAGVTQTPRYLIKTRGQQVTLSCSPISGHRSVSWYQQTPGQGLQFLFEYFSETQRNKGNFPGRFSGRQFSNSRSEMNVSTLELGDSALYLCASSLPIGSGTDTQYFGPGTRLTVL.

The genes are TRBV3-1 and TRBJ1-1, with 7 bases fitting TRBD1. Germline CDR1 LGHDT, CDR2 YNNKEL (reference sequence). Unmatched junction bases numbered 8, after V lost 4 bases and J lost 3 bases. CDR3 length: 15 residues. CDR3 coding DNA: TGTGCCAGCAGCCCACTCAACAGGGGAGACACTGAAGCTTTCTTT. This translates into CASSPLNRGDTEAFF.